Shown below are 2 T cell receptor beta chains from a single sample sequenced in a study of blood T cell repertoires in COVID-19. The repertoire was sequenced with immunoSEQ multiplex PCR; TCRdb's copy has only in-frame clones and lacks some. The data show some 99,000 clones, approximately 80% seen once. The specimen was peripheral blood. These receptors originate from a woman of 80 years or more with active or convalescent COVID-19.

V usage is TRBV12-3 or TRBV12-4 and J usage is TRBJ2-7; the match to TRBD1 covers 7 bases. V trimming: 4 bases; J trimming: 11 bases; junction bases outside the gene matches: 8. CDR3 length: 12 amino acids. Written as DNA, the CDR3 is TGTGCCAGCAGTTGGGGGACAGACTCCAAGTACTTC. The encoded protein is CASSWGTDSKYF.

CDR3 residues: CASSYSDSAGSPLHF. CDR3 sequence (DNA): TGTGCCAGCAGTTACTCGGACTCGGCCGGGTCACCCCTCCACTTT. The chain carries TRBV6-5 and TRBJ1-6, with D unclear. The germline V and J ends were trimmed by 0 bases and 10 bases, with 13 bases remaining between them. Germline CDR1 and CDR2: MNHEY and SVGAGI. The CDR3 sequence is 15 residues long.